This section outlines one T cell receptor (beta chain) sequence together with its context. This sample was taken from a study of T cell changes during pregnancy in multiple sclerosis. V was trimmed by 5 bases and J by 5 bases, leaving 15 bases between them. CDR1 is MNHNY and CDR2 is SVGAGI in the germline V gene (reference sequence). The CDR3 consists of 14 residues. The protocol was immunoSEQ multiplex PCR, while the TCRdb copy is restricted to in-frame clones and leaves out a portion. The table includes about 51,000 clones, approximately 93% detected once. The source of this sequence is a female donor with multiple sclerosis, enrolled in a pregnancy study. This sample comprised peripheral blood, obtained in the second trimester of pregnancy. The V call is TRBV6-6, the J call TRBJ2-5; TRBD2 is a possible D gene (6 bases). The CDR3 region is CASSADLAGETQYF. DNA of the CDR3: TGTGCCAGCAGTGCAGACCTGGCGGGGGAGACCCAGTACTTC.